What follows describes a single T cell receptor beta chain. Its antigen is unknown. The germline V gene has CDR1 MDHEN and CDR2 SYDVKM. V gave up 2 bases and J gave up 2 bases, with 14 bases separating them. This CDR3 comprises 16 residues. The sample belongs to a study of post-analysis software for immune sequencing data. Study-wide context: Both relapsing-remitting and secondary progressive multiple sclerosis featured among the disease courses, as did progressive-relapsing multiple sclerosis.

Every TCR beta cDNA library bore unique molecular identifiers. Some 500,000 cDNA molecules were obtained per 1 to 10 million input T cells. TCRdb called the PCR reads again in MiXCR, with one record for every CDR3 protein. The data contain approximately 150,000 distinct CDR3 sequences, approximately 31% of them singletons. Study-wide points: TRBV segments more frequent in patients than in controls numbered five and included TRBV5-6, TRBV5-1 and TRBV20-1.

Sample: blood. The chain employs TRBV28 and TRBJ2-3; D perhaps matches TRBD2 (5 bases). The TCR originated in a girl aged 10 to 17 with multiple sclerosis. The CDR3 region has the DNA TGTGCCAGCAGTTTACTAGCATCCCCCCCCACAGATACGCAGTATTTT. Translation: CASSLLASPPTDTQYF.